This TCR beta chain emerged from a study of blood T cell repertoires in COVID-19. The count of this clone is one. This table comes from immunoSEQ multiplex PCR, and its TCRdb copy is limited to in-frame clones, with some not included. The sample holds 150,000 to 200,000 clones, approximately 91% seen once. This TCR was sampled from a young woman who had recovered from COVID-19. Sequencing was performed on PBMCs or T cells enriched from blood (not recorded which).

CDR3 sequence (DNA): TGTGCCAGCAGCGTAGACAGCGGGATTACATCCACAGATACGCAGTATTTT. Translation gives CASSVDSGITSTDTQYF. The chain links TRBV9 to TRBJ2-3, with 7 bases matching TRBD2. J gave up 2 bases and V 0 bases, and 9 bases lay outside the gene matches. The CDR3 is made up of 17 amino acids. Germline loops: CDR1 SGDLS, CDR2 YYNGEE.